This T cell receptor beta chain comes out of a study of human T cells and chemical hapten exposure. Whole-study results and caveats: It was expanded TCRs that formed significantly more large CDR3 similarity clusters than controls did. The number of TCRs over 1 in 1000 frequency stayed unchanged after DPC.

A note on this clonotype: Its antigen remains unknown.

CDR1 is LGHDT, CDR2 YNNKEL, per germline (reference sequence). This CDR3 is built from 11 residues. V was clipped by 5 bases and J by 10 bases, with 11 bases between them. The study used a library that attached unique molecular identifiers to individual cDNA molecules. TCRdb recomputed calls from the RACE reads with MiXCR, one row per CDR3 protein. The sample has 35,000 to 50,000 distinct CDR3 sequences, about 11% seen once; the top ten hold 5% to 6.5%. Indicated time point: pre-sensitization, week 0. The treatment is: therapeutic diphenylcyclopropenone sensitization with weekly scalp DPC. Blood collection took place prior to placing each patch test.

The chain couples TRBV3-1 to TRBJ2-5, with D unresolved. The TCR comes from a man aged 30 to 45 with alopecia areata. Some clones in this sample may be carry-over from other donors' samples. Sequences were derived from whole blood, sampled in connection with sensitization to the hapten diphenylcyclopropenone (DPC). CDR3 residues: CASSSPTIQYF. CDR3 nucleotide sequence: TGTGCCAGCAGCTCGCCTACTATCCAGTACTTC.